This T cell receptor (beta chain) was profiled in a study of immune cell composition in non-small cell lung cancer. Study-wide results and caveats: Top 10 clone scores and clonality were higher in squamous than adenocarcinoma. Tumour TCR-beta clonality was not significantly tied to smoking pack-years.

The V end lost 3 bases, the J end lost 0 bases, and 6 bases lay between the germline ends. This CDR3 comprises 15 residues. Germline CDR1 and CDR2: SNHLY and FYNNEI. Libraries were prepared by immunoSEQ multiplex PCR; TCRdb keeps only in-frame clonotypes and omits some of them. Among over 12,000 clones listed, around 63% were seen once. The table lists this clone with a count of one. Its antigen is as yet unknown. Sequencing was performed on lung tumor tissue. The sequence was collected from a human donor with non-small cell lung cancer. This rearrangement joins TRBV2 to TRBJ1-6; D call uncertain. CDR3 DNA sequence: TGTGCCAGCAGTGAGGAGAGCTCCTATAATTCACCCCTCCACTTT. Encoded protein: CASSEESSYNSPLHF.